Listed below are T cell receptor beta chains from one sample, sequenced in a study of T-cell reconstitution after alpha-beta-depleted transplantation in children. TCRdb independently ran MiXCR on the PCR reads; one entry per CDR3 protein. The data contain 400,000 to 500,000 distinct CDR3 sequences, approximately 10% of them singletons. The sample was PBMCs from the stem cell graft donor, taken from the stem cell graft. These receptors originate from a human donor who donated a stem cell graft to a child with acute myeloid leukemia. CDR3s include the opening cysteine and the closing phenylalanine or tryptophan. A D gene is named only where the DNA matches it firmly. Clone size appears in some rows only: once, few, many, or a class for an expanded clone.

>-|TRBV29-1|TRBJ2-5|-
CSVGTRLQETQYF
TGCAGCGTAGGGACAAGACTACAAGAGACCCAGTACTTC
>few|TRBV4-1|TRBJ2-3|-
CASSQEVLATVTQYF
TGCGCCAGCAGCCAAGAGGTCCTAGCCACCGTTACGCAGTATTTT
>-|TRBV4-3|TRBJ2-7|TRBD2
CASSQGIAGGLYEQYF
TGCGCCAGCAGCCAAGGGATAGCGGGAGGGCTCTACGAGCAGTACTTC
>-|TRBV7-2|TRBJ2-3|-
CASSSSLWSTSTDTQYF
TGTGCCAGCAGTAGCAGCTTGTGGAGCACTAGCACAGATACGCAGTATTTT
>many|TRBV5-5|TRBJ2-5|-
CASSLVQDQETQYF
TGTGCCAGCAGCTTGGTTCAGGACCAAGAGACCCAGTACTTC
>few|TRBV12-3/TRBV12-4|TRBJ2-4|TRBD2
CASSTRTSGGRIQYF
TGTGCCAGCAGCACACGGACTAGCGGGGGGCGCATTCAGTACTTC
>many|TRBV20-1|TRBJ2-1|TRBD1
CSARALTGDNEQFF
TGCAGTGCTAGAGCTCTGACAGGGGACAATGAGCAGTTCTTC
>-|TRBV5-1|TRBJ2-3|TRBD2
CASSLGTSGGLDTQYF
TGCGCCAGCAGCTTGGGGACTAGCGGGGGCCTAGATACGCAGTATTTT
>few|TRBV27|TRBJ1-2|-
CASSLSGTSYGYTF
TGTGCCAGCAGTCTCTCCGGGACAAGCTATGGCTACACCTTC
>-|TRBV7-9|TRBJ2-7|TRBD1
CASSGRDRGRLEQYF
TGTGCCAGCAGCGGCCGGGACAGGGGGCGGCTCGAGCAGTACTTC
>few|TRBV20-1|TRBJ1-3|-
CSARDLGSGNTIYF
TGCAGTGCTAGAGATTTGGGGTCTGGAAACACCATATATTTT
>-|TRBV20-1|TRBJ2-3|TRBD1
CSATDPDRGDTQYF
TGCAGTGCCACCGACCCTGACAGGGGGGATACGCAGTATTTT
>many|TRBV10-3|TRBJ2-3|-
CAIAGAVADTQYF
TGTGCCATCGCCGGGGCCGTAGCAGATACGCAGTATTTT
>few|TRBV25-1|TRBJ2-3|-
CASNGPTRDTQYF
TGTGCCAGCAACGGCCCTACACGAGATACGCAGTATTTT
>-|TRBV12-3/TRBV12-4|TRBJ1-1|-
CASSLGDFGLNTEAFF
TGTGCCAGCAGTTTGGGGGACTTTGGTCTGAACACTGAAGCTTTCTTT
>-|TRBV5-1|TRBJ2-5|-
CASSSGGDPETQYF
TGCGCCAGCAGCTCCGGAGGCGACCCCGAGACCCAGTACTTC
>few|TRBV12-3/TRBV12-4|TRBJ2-3|-
CASTSQGWGTDTQYF
TGTGCCAGCACCTCCCAGGGGTGGGGCACAGATACGCAGTATTTT
>many|TRBV5-6|TRBJ2-1|TRBD2
CASSLPETSGVGEQFF
TGTGCCAGCAGCTTGCCAGAGACTAGCGGGGTGGGTGAGCAGTTCTTC
>few|TRBV5-1|TRBJ1-5|-
CASSSGHPLEPQHF
TGCGCCAGCAGCTCGGGACATCCCCTAGAGCCCCAGCATTTT
>many|TRBV20-1|TRBJ2-3|TRBD2
CSARARGTSGTDTQYF
TGCAGTGCTAGAGCGAGGGGGACTAGCGGCACAGATACGCAGTATTTT
>few|TRBV7-2|TRBJ2-1|-
CASSLDRGASDEQFF
TGTGCCAGCAGCTTAGATCGGGGGGCCTCAGATGAGCAGTTCTTC
>many|TRBV5-1|TRBJ1-6|TRBD1
CASSGGTGDSPLHF
TGCGCCAGCAGCGGGGGGACAGGGGATTCACCCCTCCACTTT
>few|TRBV11-2|TRBJ1-1|-
CASSFWTQNTEAFF
TGTGCCAGCAGCTTTTGGACACAGAACACTGAAGCTTTCTTT
>-|TRBV29-1|TRBJ1-1|TRBD1
CSVAGTANTEAFF
TGCAGCGTGGCCGGGACAGCTAACACTGAAGCTTTCTTT
>-|TRBV11-2|TRBJ2-5|-
CASSLDPGWETQYF
TGTGCCAGCAGCTTAGATCCAGGGTGGGAGACCCAGTACTTC
>-|TRBV5-1|TRBJ2-5|-
CASSPSSEEEETQYF
TGCGCCAGCAGCCCTTCTTCCGAGGAGGAAGAGACCCAGTACTTC
>-|TRBV2|TRBJ2-2|TRBD2
CASSGTSGTGTGELFF
TGTGCCAGCAGTGGGACTAGCGGGACGGGCACCGGGGAGCTGTTTTTT
>few|TRBV6-1|TRBJ1-2|-
CASSVGGEDGYTF
TGTGCCAGCAGTGTGGGTGGGGAGGATGGCTACACCTTC
>many|TRBV27|TRBJ2-1|TRBD2
CASMGLEYNEQFF
TGTGCCAGCATGGGACTAGAGTACAATGAGCAGTTCTTC
>few|TRBV24-1|TRBJ2-3|TRBD1
CATSDTRGIIGDTDTQYF
TGTGCCACCAGTGACACCAGGGGGATCATAGGGGACACAGATACGCAGTATTTT
>many|TRBV18|TRBJ2-7|-
CASSRGTSYEQYF
TGTGCCAGCTCACGGGGGACATCTTACGAGCAGTACTTC
>-|TRBV29-1|TRBJ2-5|TRBD1
CSVDVPDRVGETQYF
TGCAGCGTTGATGTTCCGGACAGGGTCGGAGAGACCCAGTACTTC
>few|TRBV29-1|TRBJ2-5|TRBD2
CSAGLGETQYF
TGCAGCGCGGGACTAGGGGAGACCCAGTACTTC
>-|TRBV10-3|TRBJ2-1|TRBD2
CAISENLGLAGVHEQFF
TGTGCCATCAGTGAGAACCTCGGACTAGCGGGAGTACATGAGCAGTTCTTC
>few|TRBV12-3/TRBV12-4|TRBJ2-3|-
CASSRTASTDTQYF
TGTGCCAGCAGTAGGACGGCTAGCACAGATACGCAGTATTTT